The next 21 T cell receptor beta chains were all read from a single sample in a study of OX40 agonist ivuxolimab in advanced cancers. Here immunoSEQ multiplex PCR was the method, and the copy in TCRdb shows in-frame clones only, minus some. The repertoire holds approximately 60,000 clones, over 70% seen once, with about 2.1% in the top ten. This specimen was CD4+ or CD8+ T cells sorted from blood, taken in a trial of the OX40 agonist ivuxolimab. The receptors shown here come from an adult with an advanced solid tumor such as melanoma, head and neck, liver or kidney cancer.

The rearrangement uses TRBV9 and TRBJ2-1; 11 bases agree with TRBD1. The V gene's germline CDR1 is SGDLS and CDR2 YYNGEE. The CDR3 spans 15 residues. V was pared by 0 bases and J by 8 bases, with 4 bases of the junction left unmatched. This CDR3 reads CASSVGTGGQDEQFF. CDR3 nucleotide sequence: TGTGCCAGCAGCGTAGGGACAGGGGGCCAGGATGAGCAGTTCTTC.

This clone was seen more than once but under ten times. The J gene is TRBJ1-1, the V gene TRBV7-9, with a tentative D call TRBD1 (5 bases). CDR3 size: 14 residues. The V end lost 6 bases, the J end lost 5 bases, and 16 bases lay between the germline ends. Germline V CDR1 and CDR2: SEHNR, FQNEAQ (reference sequence). This CDR3 is CASRRGAGKTEAFF. The CDR3 DNA is TGTGCCAGCAGAAGGGGAGCGGGGAAAACTGAAGCTTTCTTT.

This clone has only a few counts. The chain links TRBV6-5 to TRBJ1-5; D is uncertain. V shed 6 bases and J shed 6 bases, with 9 bases lying between them. The CDR3 loop spans 12 amino acids. The germline CDR1 and CDR2 sequences are MNHEY and SVGAGI. This CDR3 is CASSRRGQPQHF. The CDR3 coding sequence is TGTGCCAGCAGCCGACGGGGTCAGCCCCAGCATTTT.

This clone occurred once. The rearrangement uses TRBV9 and TRBJ1-6; no clear D gene. V was clipped by 0 bases and J by 10 bases, with 8 bases between them. Per the germline V gene, CDR1 is SGDLS and CDR2 is YYNGEE. CDR3 size: 13 residues. The CDR3 sequence is CASSVAHNSPLHF. CDR3 in DNA: TGTGCCAGCAGCGTAGCACACAACTCACCCCTCCACTTT.

The chain has TRBV7-2 and TRBJ2-3, with 8 bases lining up with TRBD2. Germline V gives CDR1 SGHTA, CDR2 FQGNSA. Unmatched junction bases numbered 9, after V lost 7 bases and J lost 3 bases. The CDR3 covers 15 residues. The CDR3 DNA is TGTGCCAGCATCCCCACGGGAGGGAGAACAGATACGCAGTATTTT. It translates to CASIPTGGRTDTQYF.

This clone has a handful of counts. The V and J genes are TRBV4-2 and TRBJ2-7, with 12 bases identical to TRBD2. The CDR3 is made up of 14 amino acids. CDR1 LGHNA and CDR2 YNFKEQ come from the germline V gene. J gave up 4 bases and V 4 bases, and 2 bases lay outside the gene matches. CDR3 protein: CASSLTSGGYEQYF. DNA of the CDR3: TGTGCCAGCAGCCTCACTAGCGGGGGGTACGAGCAGTACTTC.

V usage is TRBV18 and J usage is TRBJ1-4; D ambiguous. CDR1 KGHSH and CDR2 LQKENI come from the germline V gene. V lost 1 base, J lost 2 bases, and 2 bases lay in between. The CDR3 sequence is 13 residues long. The CDR3 region is CASSPQTNEKLFF. In DNA, the CDR3 is TGTGCCAGCTCACCACAGACTAATGAAAAACTGTTTTTT.

The rearrangement joins TRBV19 to TRBJ2-5; a weak D match, TRBD1 (5 bases). The V gene lost 4 bases and the J gene lost 2 bases, with 8 bases spanning the gap. This CDR3 has 13 amino acids. Germline CDR1 reads LNHDA; CDR2 reads SQIVND (reference sequence). The CDR3 region has the DNA TGTGCCAGTAGTAGAGGACATCAAGAGACCCAGTACTTC. It translates to CASSRGHQETQYF.

This sequence joins TRBV5-4 and TRBJ2-5, with TRBD1 as a possible D gene (6 bases). V was clipped by 0 bases and J by 4 bases, with 7 bases between them. The CDR3 extends over 13 amino acids. Germline CDR1 reads SGHNT; CDR2 reads YYREEE (reference sequence). CDR3: CASSLDRVETQYF. The DNA of the CDR3 is TGTGCCAGCAGCTTGGACAGGGTAGAGACCCAGTACTTC.

The chain recombines TRBV5-1 with TRBJ1-5; D perhaps matches TRBD1 (5 bases). The germline V gene encodes CDR1 SGHRS and CDR2 YFSETQ. V was cut by 3 bases and J by 4 bases, with 20 bases left in between. The CDR3 is 17 amino acids. The DNA for the CDR3 is TGCGCCAGCAGCTCGCACCCGGTCGCCCAGGGAAATCAGCCCCAGCATTTT. Translation: CASSSHPVAQGNQPQHF.

The chain combines TRBV30 with TRBJ1-1; D is undetermined. The CDR3 covers 17 residues. Germline CDR1 reads GTSNPN; CDR2 reads SVGIG (reference sequence). The ends were cut back, 2 bases at V and 1 base at J, with 20 bases in the middle. CDR3 amino acids: CAWSPLVPTPSNTEAFF. The CDR3 bases are TGTGCCTGGAGTCCCCTAGTCCCGACCCCGTCGAACACTGAAGCTTTCTTT. The full variable domain, with the rest looked up from reference TRBV30 and TRBJ1-1, is SQTIHQWPATLVQPVGSPLSLECTVEGTSNPNLYWYRQAAGRGLQLLFYSVGIGQISSEVPQNLSASRPQDRQFILSSKKLLLSDSGFYLCAWSPLVPTPSNTEAFFGQGTRLTVV.

The rearrangement uses TRBV5-5 and TRBJ2-1; D is ambiguous. Germline CDR1 reads SGHKS; CDR2 reads YYEKEE (reference sequence). Trimming removed 0 bases at V and 6 bases at J, with 7 bases between. The CDR3 loop spans 13 amino acids. In DNA form, the CDR3 reads TGTGCCAGCAGCTTGGGGGGTTCCAATGAGCAGTTCTTC. It is translated as CASSLGGSNEQFF.

The chain employs TRBV11-2 and TRBJ2-5; D is uncertain. From germline, CDR1 is SGHAT and CDR2 FQNNGV. Trimming removed 4 bases from V and 1 base from J, with 10 bases in between. The CDR3 is made up of 14 amino acids. The CDR3 DNA reads as TGTGCCAGCAGCTCAACAGAGTCCCAAGAGACCCAGTACTTC. It yields the protein CASSSTESQETQYF.

V and J are TRBV5-4 and TRBJ1-3, with D possibly TRBD1 on 5 matching bases. Trimming removed 0 bases from V and 4 bases from J, with 23 bases in between. CDR1 is SGHNT, CDR2 YYREEE, per germline (reference sequence). The CDR3 extends over 19 amino acids. The CDR3 spells CASSLDQGRSGAGGNTIYF. CDR3 nucleotide sequence: TGTGCCAGCAGCTTGGACCAGGGTAGGAGCGGAGCGGGAGGAAACACCATATATTTT.

The CDR3 sequence is CASSLGIRPWDTQYF. The CDR3 region has the DNA TGTGCCAGCAGCCTGGGAATTCGGCCTTGGGATACGCAGTATTTT. The chain joins TRBV5-6 to TRBJ2-3, with no clear D. This CDR3 region has 15 residues. Trimming took off 4 bases at V and 6 bases at J, with 18 bases between the two ends. Germline CDR1 is SGHDT and CDR2 is YYEEEE.

The J gene is TRBJ1-4, the V gene TRBV5-5, with TRBD1 as a possible D gene (6 bases). The V end lost 3 bases, the J end lost 6 bases, and 12 bases lay between the germline ends. Germline V gene sequence: CDR1 SGHKS, CDR2 YYEKEE (reference sequence). The CDR3 runs to 14 residues. CDR3 sequence: CASSSLGGDEKLFF. The DNA of the CDR3 is TGTGCCAGCAGCTCACTAGGGGGGGATGAAAAACTGTTTTTT. The full variable domain, completed using reference TRBV5-5 and TRBJ1-4, is DAGVTQSPTHLIKTRGQQVTLRCSPISGHKSVSWYQQVLGQGPQFIFQYYEKEERGRGNFPDRFSARQFPNYSSELNVNALLLGDSALYLCASSSLGGDEKLFFGSGTQLSVL.

V usage is TRBV15 and J usage is TRBJ2-3, with 7 bases that match TRBD1. The V gene end was trimmed by 4 bases and the J gene end by 2 bases; junction bases not matched to a gene: 3. The germline V gene encodes CDR1 LNHNV and CDR2 YYDKDF (reference sequence). The CDR3 loop spans 14 amino acids. In nucleotides, the CDR3 is TGTGCCACCAGCACAGGGGGTCCCACAGATACGCAGTATTTT. It encodes CATSTGGPTDTQYF.

This sequence joins TRBV29-1 and TRBJ1-4, with TRBD1 as a possible D gene (6 bases). The V gene's germline CDR1 is SQVTM and CDR2 ANQGSEA. The CDR3 is 14 residues long. The V end lost 4 bases, the J end lost 1 base, and 10 bases lay between the germline ends. CDR3 coding DNA: TGCAGCGTTGGAGGGGGACTAACTAATGAAAAACTGTTTTTT. Its protein product is CSVGGGLTNEKLFF.

This chain links TRBV6-1 with TRBJ2-1; 9 nucleotides match TRBD2. From germline, CDR1 is MNHNS and CDR2 SASEGT. V shed 6 bases and J 6 bases; nucleotides not matched to a gene: 6. The length of the CDR3 is 14 residues. In DNA form, the CDR3 reads TGTGCCAGCAGGAGAGCGGGGGGCCGCAATGAGCAGTTCTTC. It specifies CASRRAGGRNEQFF.

J is TRBJ2-7 and V is TRBV2, with D uncertain. The germline V gene has CDR1 SNHLY and CDR2 FYNNEI. With 5 bases removed from V and 6 bases from J, the gap between germline ends came to 8 bases. The CDR3 length is 11 residues. The CDR3 DNA follows: TGTGCCAGCAGTTCCCTGGTCGAGCAGTACTTC. This sequence encodes CASSSLVEQYF.

The V gene is TRBV5-1, the J gene TRBJ1-4; D is perhaps TRBD1 (6 bases). This CDR3 spans 14 amino acids. Germline V gene lookup returns CDR1 SGHRS and CDR2 YFSETQ. V lost 0 bases and J 8 bases, leaving 11 bases between the germline ends. CDR3 DNA sequence: TGCGCCAGCAGCTTGGAAGGGGGTCGGGAAAAACTGTTTTTT. Translating gives CASSLEGGREKLFF.